This TCR beta chain was observed in a study of cytomegalovirus exposure and HLA in healthy donors. Primers included in the PCR were 60 Vbeta and 13 Jbeta primers. Libraries were prepared by immunoSEQ multiplex PCR; TCRdb keeps only in-frame clonotypes and omits some of them. The sample has 150,000 to 200,000 clones, approximately 82% seen once. Sequencing was performed on PBMCs. This clonotype originated in a man younger than 35 in good health and CMV-seropositive.

Here the CDR3 DNA reads TGTGCCAGCAGCCGCGAACGTGTAGATACGCAGTATTTT. Protein product: CASSRERVDTQYF. The chain is built from TRBV7-3 and TRBJ2-3, with D unresolved. The CDR3 is 13 amino acids. Germline CDR1 is SGHTA and CDR2 is FQGTGA. V dropped 5 bases and J dropped 5 bases, with 11 bases sitting between them.